What follows are 4 T cell receptor beta chains derived from one specimen sequenced in a study of OX40 agonist ivuxolimab in advanced cancers. Assay used: immunoSEQ multiplex PCR; TCRdb lists only in-frame clones, some missing. The table lists tens of thousands of clones, about 90% of them singletons, with approximately 3.9% in the top ten. The sample consisted of CD4+ or CD8+ T cells sorted from blood, taken in a trial of the OX40 agonist ivuxolimab. The receptors were gathered from an adult with an advanced solid tumor such as melanoma, head and neck, liver or kidney cancer.

This chain joins TRBV7-8 and TRBJ1-2; TRBD1 matches at 8 bases. V lost 1 base and J lost 3; bases outside the gene matches: 4. The CDR3 is 15 amino acids. Germline V gives CDR1 SGHVS, CDR2 FQNEAQ. The CDR3 region is CASSLGSGGHYGYTF. CDR3 coding DNA: TGTGCCAGCAGCTTAGGTTCAGGGGGCCACTATGGCTACACCTTC. Complete variable domain (other parts from reference TRBV7-8 and TRBJ1-2): GAGVSQSPRYKVAKRGQDVALRCDPISGHVSLFWYQQALGQGPEFLTYFQNEAQLDKSGLPSDRFFAERPEGSVSTLKIQRTQQEDSAVYLCASSLGSGGHYGYTFGSGTRLTVV.

The rearrangement links TRBV4-2 to TRBJ1-1; perhaps TRBD1 as D (5 bases). The CDR3 sequence is 17 residues long. V was shortened by 0 bases and J by 4 bases, with 18 bases between the two germline ends. CDR1 is LGHNA and CDR2 is YNFKEQ in the germline V gene. The CDR3 region is CASSQDRSQGGATEAFF. CDR3 bases: TGTGCCAGCAGCCAAGATAGGTCTCAGGGAGGGGCCACTGAAGCTTTCTTT.

This clone showed up just a few times. The rearrangement joins TRBV5-1 to TRBJ2-3, with D possibly TRBD1 on 5 matching bases. Deletions cut 2 bases from V and 3 bases from J, with 10 bases between. The CDR3 totals 14 residues. Germline V gene lookup returns CDR1 SGHRS and CDR2 YFSETQ. The CDR3 region has the DNA TGCGCCAGCAGCTTCGACAGCATTACAGATACGCAGTATTTT. Its translation: CASSFDSITDTQYF.

V usage is TRBV9 and J usage is TRBJ1-1; D is ambiguous. This CDR3 has 12 amino acids. In germline, CDR1 is SGDLS, CDR2 YYNGEE. The V end was cut by 3 bases, the J end by 11 bases, with 14 bases between. The CDR3 sequence is CASSDGRREAFF. In DNA form, the CDR3 reads TGTGCCAGCAGCGATGGACGGCGCGAGGCTTTCTTT.